This T cell receptor (beta chain) came from a study of CXCR3-negative and CXCR3-positive naive CD8 T cells. About the study: Per-library TRB read counts averaged about 1.5 +/- 0.3 million, adding up to some 150 million in total.

UMI-labeled 5' RACE yielded the TRB cDNA libraries. TCRdb re-analyzed the 5' RACE reads; it lists each CDR3 protein once, without DNA. Its table lists roughly 39,000 distinct CDR3 sequences. Turning to this clonotype: Antigen specificity is unknown.

Broader study findings: Memory cells differed in TRBV-TRBJ usage, but naive CXCR3-negative and CXCR3-positive cells had similar usage. Cryopreservation partially lowered CXCR3 expression, so most assays used fresh PBMCs.

The CDR3 contains 14 residues. The germline CDR1 and CDR2 sequences are SGHKS and YYEKEE (reference sequence). Triplicate approximately 300,000-cell sorts were made of each CD8+ T cell subset. The rearrangement joins TRBV5-5 to TRBJ1-1; TCRdb's D gene call, TRBD1, goes unchecked for lack of DNA. This TCR came from a human donor in good health. Some clones in this sample may be carry-over from other donors' samples. Sequenced: memory CD8+ T cells from blood. CDR3 sequence: CASSPGGADTEAFF. Using reference TRBV5-5 and TRBJ1-1 for the parts outside the CDR3, the full variable domain is DAGVTQSPTHLIKTRGQQVTLRCSPISGHKSVSWYQQVLGQGPQFIFQYYEKEERGRGNFPDRFSARQFPNYSSELNVNALLLGDSALYLCASSPGGADTEAFFGQGTRLTVV.